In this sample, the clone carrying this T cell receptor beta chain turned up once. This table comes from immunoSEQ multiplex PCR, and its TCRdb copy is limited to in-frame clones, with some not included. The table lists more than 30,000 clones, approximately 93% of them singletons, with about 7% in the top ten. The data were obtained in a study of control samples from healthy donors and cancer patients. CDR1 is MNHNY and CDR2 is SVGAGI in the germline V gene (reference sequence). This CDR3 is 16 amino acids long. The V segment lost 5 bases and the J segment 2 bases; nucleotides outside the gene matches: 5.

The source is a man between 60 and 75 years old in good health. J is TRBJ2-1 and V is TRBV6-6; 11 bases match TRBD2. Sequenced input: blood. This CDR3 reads CASSRLAGQPYNEQFF. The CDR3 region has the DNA TGTGCCAGCAGTCGACTAGCGGGGCAACCCTACAATGAGCAGTTCTTC.